This T cell receptor (beta chain) is drawn from a study of blood T cells in healthy people across ages. General study results and limits: With donor CMV status unknown, expanded clonotype changes were possibly confounded. The percentage of naive T cells correlated strongly with TCR beta diversity.

Trimming pared 6 bases from V and 0 bases from J, leaving 7 bases between. The CDR3 runs 13 residues. From germline, CDR1 is KGHSH and CDR2 LQKENI. A second roughly 6 to 12 cycle PCR used barcoded and J-beta primers. The template-switch adaptor, which had 12 random nucleotides, put a tag on each cDNA molecule. Each sample provided no less than 3 million CDR3-containing paired-end reads. Via MiXCR, TCRdb re-called the 5' RACE reads, giving one row per CDR3 protein. This sample has hundreds of thousands of distinct CDR3 sequences, with around 41% found just once. As for this clonotype: Its antigen is unidentified.

This sequence joins TRBV18 and TRBJ2-3, with D unresolved. The sequence was collected from a man older than 75 in good health. The material sequenced was blood. CDR3 amino acids: CASSAASTDTQYF. CDR3 sequence (DNA): TGTGCCAGCTCCGCTGCCAGCACAGATACGCAGTATTTT.